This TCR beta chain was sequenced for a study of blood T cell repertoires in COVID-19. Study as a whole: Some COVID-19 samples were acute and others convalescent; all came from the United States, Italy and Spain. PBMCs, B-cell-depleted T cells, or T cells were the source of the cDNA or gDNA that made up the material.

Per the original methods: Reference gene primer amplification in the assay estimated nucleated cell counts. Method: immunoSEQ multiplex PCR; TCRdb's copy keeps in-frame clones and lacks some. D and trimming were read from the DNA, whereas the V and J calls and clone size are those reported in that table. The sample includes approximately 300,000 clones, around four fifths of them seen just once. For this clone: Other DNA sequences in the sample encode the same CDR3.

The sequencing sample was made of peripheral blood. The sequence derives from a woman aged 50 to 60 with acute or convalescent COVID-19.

CDR3 coding DNA: TGCGCCAGCAGCTTGGCGGCTAGCGGGGGATTAGAGACCCAGTACTTC. Translating it yields CASSLAASGGLETQYF. This chain joins TRBV5-1 and TRBJ2-5; TRBD2 aligns across 10 bases. Per the germline V gene, CDR1 is SGHRS and CDR2 is YFSETQ. The CDR3 consists of 16 residues. The junction had 6 bases not matched to a gene; V was cut back by 0 bases and J by 4 bases.